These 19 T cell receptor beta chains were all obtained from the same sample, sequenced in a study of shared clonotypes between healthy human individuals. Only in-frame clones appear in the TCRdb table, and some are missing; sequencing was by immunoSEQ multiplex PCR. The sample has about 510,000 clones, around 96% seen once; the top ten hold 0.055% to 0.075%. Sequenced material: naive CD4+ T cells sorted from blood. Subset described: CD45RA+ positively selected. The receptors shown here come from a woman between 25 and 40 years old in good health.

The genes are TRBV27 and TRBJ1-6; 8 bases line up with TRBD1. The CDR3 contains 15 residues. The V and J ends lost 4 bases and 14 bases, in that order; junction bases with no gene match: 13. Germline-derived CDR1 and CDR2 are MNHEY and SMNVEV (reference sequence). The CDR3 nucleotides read TGTGCCAGCAGTTCGGGACAGGTTGGGTATGTCACCCTCCACTTT. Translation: CASSSGQVGYVTLHF.

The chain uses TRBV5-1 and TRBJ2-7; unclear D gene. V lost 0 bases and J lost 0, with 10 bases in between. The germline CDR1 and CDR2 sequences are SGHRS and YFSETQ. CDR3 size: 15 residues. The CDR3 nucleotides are TGCGCCAGCAGCTTGGCCATCGGGCCCTCCTACGAGCAGTACTTC. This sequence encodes CASSLAIGPSYEQYF.

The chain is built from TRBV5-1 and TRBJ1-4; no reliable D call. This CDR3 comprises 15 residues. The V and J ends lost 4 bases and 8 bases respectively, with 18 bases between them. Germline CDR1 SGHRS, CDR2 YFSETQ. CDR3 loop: CASSAGRPIGEKLFF. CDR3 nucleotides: TGCGCCAGCAGCGCCGGGCGGCCCATAGGGGAAAAACTGTTTTTT.

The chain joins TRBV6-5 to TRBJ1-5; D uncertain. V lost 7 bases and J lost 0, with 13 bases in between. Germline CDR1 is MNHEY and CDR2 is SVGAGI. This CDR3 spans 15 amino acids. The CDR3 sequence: CASKSVIYSNQPQHF. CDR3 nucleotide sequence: TGTGCCAGCAAGTCAGTAATTTATAGCAATCAGCCCCAGCATTTT.

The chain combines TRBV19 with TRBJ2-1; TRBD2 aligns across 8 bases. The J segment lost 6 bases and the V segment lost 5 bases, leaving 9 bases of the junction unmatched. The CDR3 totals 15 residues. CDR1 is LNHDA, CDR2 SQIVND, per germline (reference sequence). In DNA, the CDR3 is TGTGCCAGTAGTCCAGGGACTAGTCAATCCAATGAGCAGTTCTTC. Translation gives CASSPGTSQSNEQFF.

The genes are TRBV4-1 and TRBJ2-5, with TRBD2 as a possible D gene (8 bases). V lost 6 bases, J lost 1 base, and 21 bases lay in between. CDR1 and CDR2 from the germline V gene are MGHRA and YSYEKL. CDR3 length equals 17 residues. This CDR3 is CASRRGNSGTAQETQYF. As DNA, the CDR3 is TGCGCCAGCAGGAGGGGTAATAGCGGGACAGCCCAAGAGACCCAGTACTTC.

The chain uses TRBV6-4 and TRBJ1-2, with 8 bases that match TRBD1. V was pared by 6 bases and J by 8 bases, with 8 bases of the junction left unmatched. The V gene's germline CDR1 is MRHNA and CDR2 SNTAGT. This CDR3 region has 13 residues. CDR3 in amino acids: CASSYGQGRGYTF. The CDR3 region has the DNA TGTGCCAGCAGCTACGGACAGGGTCGCGGCTACACCTTC.

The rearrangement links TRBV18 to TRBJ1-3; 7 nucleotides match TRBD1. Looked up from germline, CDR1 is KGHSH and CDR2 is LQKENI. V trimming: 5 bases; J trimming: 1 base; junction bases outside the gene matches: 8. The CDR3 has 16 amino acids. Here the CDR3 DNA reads TGTGCCAGCTCATCGGTCCGGGACAGTTCTGGAAACACCATATATTTT. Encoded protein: CASSSVRDSSGNTIYF.

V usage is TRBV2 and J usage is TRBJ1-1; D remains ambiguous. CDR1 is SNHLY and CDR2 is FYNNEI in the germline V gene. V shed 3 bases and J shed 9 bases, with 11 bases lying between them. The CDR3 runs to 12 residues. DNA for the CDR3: TGTGCCAGCAGTGACACGGCTGTCCAAGCTTTCTTT. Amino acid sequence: CASSDTAVQAFF.

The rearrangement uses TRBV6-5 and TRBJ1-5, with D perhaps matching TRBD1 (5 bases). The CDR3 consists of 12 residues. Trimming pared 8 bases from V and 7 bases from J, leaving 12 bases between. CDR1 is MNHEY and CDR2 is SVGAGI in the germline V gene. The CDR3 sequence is CASCSGWQPQHF. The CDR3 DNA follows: TGTGCCAGCTGTTCAGGGTGGCAGCCCCAGCATTTT.

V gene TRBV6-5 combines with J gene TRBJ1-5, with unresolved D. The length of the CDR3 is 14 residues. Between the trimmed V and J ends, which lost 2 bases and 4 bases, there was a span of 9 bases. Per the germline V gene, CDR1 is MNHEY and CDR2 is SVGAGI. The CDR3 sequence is CASSYLATNQPQHF. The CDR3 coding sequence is TGTGCCAGCAGTTACCTGGCAACGAATCAGCCCCAGCATTTT.

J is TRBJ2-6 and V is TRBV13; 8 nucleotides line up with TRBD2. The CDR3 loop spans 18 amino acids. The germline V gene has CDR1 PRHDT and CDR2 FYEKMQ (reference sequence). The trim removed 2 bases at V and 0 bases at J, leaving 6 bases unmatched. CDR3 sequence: CASSLMRGRISGANVLTF. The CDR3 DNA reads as TGTGCCAGCAGCTTAATGCGCGGGAGGATCTCTGGGGCCAACGTCCTGACTTTC.

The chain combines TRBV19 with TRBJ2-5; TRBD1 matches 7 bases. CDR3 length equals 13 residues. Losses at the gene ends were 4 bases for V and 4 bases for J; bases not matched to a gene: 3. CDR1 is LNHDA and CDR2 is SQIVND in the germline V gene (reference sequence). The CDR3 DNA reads TGTGCCAGTAGTAGACAGGGTTCAGAGACCCAGTACTTC. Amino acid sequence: CASSRQGSETQYF. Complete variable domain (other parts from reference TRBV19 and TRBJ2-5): DGGITQSPKYLFRKEGQNVTLSCEQNLNHDAMYWYRQDPGQGLRLIYYSQIVNDFQKGDIAEGYSVSREKKESFPLTVTSAQKNPTAFYLCASSRQGSETQYFGPGTRLLVL.

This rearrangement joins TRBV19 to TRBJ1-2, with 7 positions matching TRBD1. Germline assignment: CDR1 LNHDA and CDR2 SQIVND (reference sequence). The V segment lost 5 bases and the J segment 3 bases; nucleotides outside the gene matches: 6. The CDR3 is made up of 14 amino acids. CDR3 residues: CASSVTGTHYGYTF. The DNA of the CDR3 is TGTGCCAGTAGTGTGACAGGGACCCACTATGGCTACACCTTC.

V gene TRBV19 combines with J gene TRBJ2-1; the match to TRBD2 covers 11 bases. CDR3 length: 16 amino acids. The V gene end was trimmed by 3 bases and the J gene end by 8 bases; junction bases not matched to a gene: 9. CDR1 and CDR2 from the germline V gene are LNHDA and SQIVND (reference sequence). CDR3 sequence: CASSMGSGRATDEQFF. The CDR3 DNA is TGTGCCAGTAGTATGGGTAGCGGGAGGGCCACCGATGAGCAGTTCTTC.

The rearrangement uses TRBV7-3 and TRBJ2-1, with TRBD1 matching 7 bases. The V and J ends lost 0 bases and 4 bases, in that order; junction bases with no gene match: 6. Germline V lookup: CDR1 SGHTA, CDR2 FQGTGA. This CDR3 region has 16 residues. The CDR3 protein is CASSLTLRDSYNEQFF. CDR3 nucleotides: TGTGCCAGCAGCTTAACTCTCCGGGACAGTTACAATGAGCAGTTCTTC.

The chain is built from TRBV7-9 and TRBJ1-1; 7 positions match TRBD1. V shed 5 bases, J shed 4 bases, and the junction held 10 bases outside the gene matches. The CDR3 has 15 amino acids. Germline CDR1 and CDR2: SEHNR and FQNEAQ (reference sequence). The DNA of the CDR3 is TGTGCCAGCAGCCGATCCGGGACAGTCAGCACTGAAGCTTTCTTT. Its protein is CASSRSGTVSTEAFF.

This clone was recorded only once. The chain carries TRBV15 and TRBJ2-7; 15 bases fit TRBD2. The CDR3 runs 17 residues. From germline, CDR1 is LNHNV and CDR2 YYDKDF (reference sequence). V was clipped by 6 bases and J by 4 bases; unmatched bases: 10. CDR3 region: CATSGTSGRSPFYEQYF. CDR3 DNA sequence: TGTGCCACCAGTGGGACTAGCGGGAGGTCGCCTTTTTACGAGCAGTACTTC.

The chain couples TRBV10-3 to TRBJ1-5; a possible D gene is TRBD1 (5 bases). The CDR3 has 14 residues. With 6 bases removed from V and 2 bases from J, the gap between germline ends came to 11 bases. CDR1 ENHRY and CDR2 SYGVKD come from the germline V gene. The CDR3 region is CAISPGGGNQPQHF. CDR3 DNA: TGTGCCATCAGCCCCGGGGGTGGCAATCAGCCCCAGCATTTT.